This record looks at one TCR beta chain sequence and its context. A single count supports this clone. What antigen it recognizes has not been identified. Qualities for individual bases were not recorded, and no much larger clone is one base off. The CDR3 runs 15 amino acids, cysteine and phenylalanine included. Only CDR3 DNA is held: 45 bases, read in frame from base 1. CDR1 SGDLS and CDR2 YYNGEE are derived from the germline V gene. V and J are trimmed by 2 bases and 5 bases, and the gene matches miss 8 bases of the junction. Receptors were amplified or captured by the immunoSEQ multiplex PCR assay. TCRdb carries this immuneACCESS record with in-frame sequences only. Its versions omit some clonotypes, under half of them owing to an unresolved V gene in the studies checked, with the rest unexplained. The sample table contains tens of thousands of clones; only one count was recorded for 90% to 95% of them. The biggest ten clones account for 4% to 5.5% of the sample.

The record originates from a study of T cell changes during pregnancy in multiple sclerosis (dated by TCRdb to the late 2010s). A note on the overall study: The study examined how the T cell repertoire changed over the course of pregnancy in women with multiple sclerosis.

This sequence originates from a female donor with multiple sclerosis, enrolled in a pregnancy study. The source was CD8+ T cells from peripheral blood mononuclear cells, collected in the first trimester of pregnancy. Recombination connected TRBV9 to TRBJ2-7; the junction holds 9 bases that match TRBD1. Here the CDR3 is given as CASSVGTGLSNEQYF. The bases read TGTGCCAGCAGCGTGGGGACAGGGCTATCTAACGAGCAGTACTTC.